This T cell receptor (beta chain) comes out of a study of immune evolution from preneoplasia to lung adenocarcinoma. Study-wide findings and caveats: Later-stage lesions seemingly showed higher T cell density and diversity than normal lung. Top clone frequencies peaked in normal lung, apparently declining through invasive adenocarcinoma.

Clones were sequenced by immunoSEQ multiplex PCR, and TCRdb holds only the in-frame ones, with some missing. The repertoire includes more than 10,000 clones, more than 70% of them detected once, and about 28% sits in the top ten. This CDR3 has 14 amino acids. The germline CDR1 and CDR2 sequences are MDHEN and SYDVKM. V lost 6 bases and J lost 7; bases outside the gene matches: 7. Patient tissue came from resections in Japan or China, 2014–2017. In the case of this clone: Its antigen is not known.

The sequence derives from a person between 55 and 70 years old with lung adenocarcinoma. Some clones in this sample may be carry-over from other donors' samples. Sequences were obtained from FFPE normal lung tissue adjacent to the tumor. This chain uses TRBV28 with TRBJ1-4, with 8 bases fitting TRBD1. CDR3 bases: TGTGCCAGCAGACCAGGGGGCGGATTTGAAAAACTGTTTTTT. Amino acids: CASRPGGGFEKLFF. The entire variable domain, with the rest obtained from reference TRBV28 and TRBJ1-4, is as follows: DVKVTQSSRYLVKRTGEKVFLECVQDMDHENMFWYRQDPGLGLRLIYFSYDVKMKEKGDIPEGYSVSREKKERFSLILESASTNQTSMYLCASRPGGGFEKLFFGSGTQLSVL.